These T cell receptor beta chains were read from a single sample in a study of blood T cells in healthy people across ages. Each CDR3 protein is one row after TCRdb ran MiXCR on the 5' RACE reads. Among 800,000 to 900,000 distinct CDR3 sequences listed, around 62% were seen once. The sample was blood. The origin of the receptors is a young man in good health. The CDR3 runs from the conserved cysteine through the conserved F or W. The D gene is left open where the match is weak. The listing skips clone size in some rows; elsewhere it reads once, few, many or a size class.

>TRBV12-3/TRBV12-4|.|TRBJ1-6|TRBD1
CASTRDRATPLHF
TGTGCCAGCACCCGGGACAGGGCTACACCCCTCCACTTT
>TRBV6-5|.|TRBJ2-7|.
CASEAPGNYEQYF
TGTGCCAGCGAGGCCCCGGGTAACTACGAGCAGTACTTC
>TRBV4-3|.|TRBJ1-2|.
CSSSQTHSSRWNYGYTF
TGCTCCAGCAGCCAAACCCATTCCAGTCGGTGGAACTATGGCTACACCTTC
>TRBV29-1|few|TRBJ2-7|TRBD1
CSVEGGNRGLYEQYF
TGCAGCGTTGAAGGCGGTAACAGGGGGCTCTACGAGCAGTACTTC
>TRBV6-5|many|TRBJ2-1|TRBD2
CASSYAGGLYNEQFF
TGTGCCAGCAGTTACGCGGGGGGGCTGTACAATGAGCAGTTCTTC
>TRBV10-3|.|TRBJ2-1|TRBD2
CAISEGLAGGYNEQFF
TGTGCCATCAGTGAGGGACTAGCGGGGGGATACAATGAGCAGTTCTTC
>TRBV2|.|TRBJ2-7|.
CASSEWVASNGESYEQYF
TGTGCCAGCAGTGAGTGGGTTGCTAGTAACGGGGAATCCTACGAGCAGTACTTC
>TRBV20-1|.|TRBJ1-6|.
CSARGAGDSPLHF
TGCAGTGCTAGAGGGGCCGGGGATTCACCCCTCCACTTT
>TRBV6-2/TRBV6-3|.|TRBJ2-1|TRBD2
CASSILTTSPEQFF
TGTGCCAGCAGTATTCTAACGACTAGCCCCGAGCAGTTCTTC
>TRBV7-3|.|TRBJ1-3|.
CASSEQATSGNTIYF
TGTGCCAGCAGCGAACAGGCTACCTCTGGAAACACCATATATTTT
>TRBV9|.|TRBJ2-1|.
CASGELGQFNEQFF
TGTGCCAGCGGCGAACTCGGACAGTTCAATGAGCAGTTCTTC
>TRBV7-8|many|TRBJ2-5|.
CASSLGTAKETQYF
TGTGCCAGCAGCTTGGGGACCGCAAAAGAGACCCAGTACTTC
>TRBV6-2/TRBV6-3|.|TRBJ2-5|TRBD2
CASSYIERSWDYNGQYF
TGTGCCAGCAGTTATATTGAGCGGTCCTGGGACTACAATGGGCAGTACTTC
>TRBV7-9|many|TRBJ2-5|.
CASSLDSVQETQYF
TGTGCCAGCAGCTTAGACTCGGTCCAAGAGACCCAGTACTTC
>TRBV4-2|.|TRBJ2-7|.
CASSQDQTGSYEQYF
TGTGCCAGCAGCCAAGATCAGACAGGCTCCTACGAGCAGTACTTC
>TRBV12-5|.|TRBJ2-1|TRBD1
CASAGRGHSYNEQFF
TGTGCTAGTGCGGGCAGGGGGCACTCCTACAATGAGCAGTTCTTC
>TRBV12-3/TRBV12-4|.|TRBJ2-6|.
CASKLQVSVLTF
TGTGCCAGCAAACTCCAGGTTTCCGTCCTGACTTTC
>TRBV11-2|.|TRBJ2-7|.
CASGASAGRLNRIHQSSYNEQYF
TGTGCCAGCGGGGCCTCGGCAGGGCGATTAAATAGAATACACCAGAGCTCCTACAATGAGCAGTACTTC
>TRBV29-1|.|TRBJ1-2|.
CSVEEGTFVGYTF
TGCAGCGTTGAAGAGGGCACGTTTGTTGGCTACACCTTC
>TRBV21-1|.|TRBJ1-4|.
CASGGGAKEKLFF
TGTGCCAGTGGCGGAGGTGCTAAAGAAAAACTGTTTTTT